This entry lists 17 T cell receptor beta chains sequenced from one sample in a study of blood T cell repertoires in COVID-19. TCRdb's table, derived via immunoSEQ multiplex PCR, lists solely in-frame clones and lacks some. There are about 260,000 clones in the sample; about 88% occur only once, and 4.1% lies in the top ten. Sequenced input: PBMCs or T cells enriched from blood (not recorded which). The receptor source for this set is a man aged 25 to 45 with acute COVID-19.

The rearrangement links TRBV6-5 to TRBJ1-3, with D possibly TRBD1 on 5 matching bases. The CDR3 is 16 residues long. Looked up from germline, CDR1 is MNHEY and CDR2 is SVGAGI. Trimming shortened V by 4 bases and J by 4 bases, and 17 bases separated the two germline ends. As DNA, the CDR3 is TGTGCCAGCAGTTTATCCAGGGTGGCCCTCGGAAACACCATATATTTT. Translating it yields CASSLSRVALGNTIYF.

CDR3 sequence reads: CATSGGLAGGNEQFF. The CDR3 DNA follows: TGTGCCACCAGCGGAGGACTAGCGGGAGGCAATGAGCAGTTCTTC. The V call is TRBV24-1, the J call TRBJ2-1, with 14 bases identical to TRBD2. Looked up from germline, CDR1 is KGHDR and CDR2 is SFDVKD. V lost 7 bases and J lost 6; bases outside the gene matches: 4. The CDR3 sequence is 15 residues long.

The V gene is TRBV30, the J gene TRBJ2-5; D is perhaps TRBD1 (5 bases). CDR1 GTSNPN and CDR2 SVGIG come from the germline V gene (reference sequence). The ends were cut back, 4 bases at V and 4 bases at J, with 10 bases in the middle. The CDR3 totals 12 residues. CDR3 sequence (DNA): TGTGCCTGGACCCCAGGGTTAGAGACCCAGTACTTC. This encodes CAWTPGLETQYF.

The chain links TRBV6-5 to TRBJ2-5; no clear D gene. V lost 4 bases to trimming and J lost 1 base, with 10 bases between them. Looked up from germline, CDR1 is MNHEY and CDR2 is SVGAGI. CDR3 length: 14 residues. The CDR3 coding sequence is TGTGCCAGCAGTTCCGCGAACCCCCAAGAGACCCAGTACTTC. Amino acid sequence: CASSSANPQETQYF.

This rearrangement joins TRBV7-6 to TRBJ2-5, with a possible D match to TRBD1 (7 bases). V was clipped by 4 bases and J by 4 bases, with 16 bases between them. CDR1 is SGHVS and CDR2 is FNYEAQ in the germline V gene. The CDR3 runs to 15 residues. Here the CDR3 DNA reads TGTGCCAGCAGCTCTCAACAGGGGCGGGGAGAGACCCAGTACTTC. This encodes CASSSQQGRGETQYF.

There are a few counts of this clone. The genes are TRBV4-1 and TRBJ2-7; D perhaps matches TRBD2 (6 bases). Germline CDR1 MGHRA, CDR2 YSYEKL. Trimming pared 1 base from V and 6 bases from J, leaving 10 bases between. This CDR3 is 13 amino acids long. This CDR3 reads CASSQGGGGEQYV. CDR3 sequence (DNA): TGCGCCAGCAGCCAAGGGGGAGGCGGCGAGCAGTACGTC.

The V call is TRBV19, the J call TRBJ1-2; the match to TRBD1 covers 7 bases. The CDR3 runs 14 residues. CDR1 and CDR2 (germline): LNHDA, SQIVND (reference sequence). V was clipped by 7 bases and J by 1 base; unmatched bases: 6. Written as DNA, the CDR3 is TGTGCCAGTACCCCAGACAGGGTTAACTATGGCTACACCTTC. Translating it yields CASTPDRVNYGYTF.

The V gene is TRBV3-1 (or the pseudogene TRBV3-2), the J gene TRBJ1-2; tentatively, D is TRBD1 (5 bases). The CDR3 loop spans 17 amino acids. V was pared by 2 bases and J by 0 bases, with 16 bases between. The germline V gene encodes CDR1 LGHDT and CDR2 YNNKEL (reference sequence). CDR3 coding DNA: TGTGCCAGCAGCCAAAAGGCCTCCCAGGGATCTAACTATGGCTACACCTTC. This codes for CASSQKASQGSNYGYTF.

V is TRBV14 and J is TRBJ1-1; D is unclear. Germline-derived CDR1 and CDR2 are SGHDN and FVKESK. V lost 2 bases to trimming and J lost 0 bases, with 16 bases between them. This CDR3 comprises 17 residues. The CDR3 nucleotides read TGTGCCAGCAGCCAATTGTCATCAGGTATCATGAACACTGAAGCTTTCTTT. Amino acids: CASSQLSSGIMNTEAFF.

The V and J genes are TRBV24-1 and TRBJ2-5; 10 nucleotides agree with TRBD1. Germline assignment: CDR1 KGHDR and CDR2 SFDVKD. The junction had 8 bases not matched to a gene; V was cut back by 4 bases and J by 1 base. This CDR3 is built from 17 residues. CDR3 DNA: TGTGCCACCAGTGACCCGCGACAGGGGGCCCTCCAAGAGACCCAGTACTTC. Translating it yields CATSDPRQGALQETQYF.

The chain uses TRBV27 and TRBJ2-7; TRBD1 matches 7 bases. Looked up from germline, CDR1 is MNHEY and CDR2 is SMNVEV (reference sequence). The trim removed 3 bases at V and 2 bases at J, leaving 10 bases unmatched. The length of the CDR3 is 16 residues. The CDR3 DNA sequence: TGTGCCAGCAGTTTGAGAGGGGGCTCACTAACCTACGAGCAGTACGTC. Translation: CASSLRGGSLTYEQYV.

The rearrangement joins TRBV28 to TRBJ1-4, with no clear D. The germline CDR1 and CDR2 sequences are MDHEN and SYDVKM. This CDR3 has 12 amino acids. Trimming cost V 1 base and J 10 bases, with 7 bases left between them. The CDR3: CASSLFGGKLFF. The CDR3 DNA sequence: TGTGCCAGCAGTTTATTTGGCGGAAAACTGTTTTTT.

V gene TRBV6-1 combines with J gene TRBJ2-7, with D hard to call. CDR1 and CDR2 (germline): MNHNS, SASEGT. The CDR3 extends over 15 amino acids. With 6 bases removed from V and 7 bases from J, the gap between germline ends came to 22 bases. For the CDR3, the DNA is TGTGCCAGCAGCTTCGAAGTGTCAGGTATTGGTGAGCAGTACGTC. Translating gives CASSFEVSGIGEQYV.

V is TRBV3-1 (or the pseudogene TRBV3-2) and J is TRBJ2-1, with D unclear. CDR1 and CDR2 from the germline V gene are LGHDT and YNNKEL (reference sequence). CDR3 size: 16 residues. V was cut by 0 bases and J by 0 bases, with 9 bases left in between. CDR3 in DNA: TGTGCCAGCAGCCAAGAACCGGGTAGCTCCTACAATGAGCAGTTCTTC. It translates to CASSQEPGSSYNEQFF.

The chain has TRBV2 and TRBJ1-4; TRBD1 agrees at 7 bases. Trimming at V came to 10 bases and at J to 3 bases, leaving 11 bases not matched to a gene. CDR1 and CDR2 from the germline V gene are SNHLY and FYNNEI. This CDR3 has 15 residues. The CDR3 nucleotides are TGTGCCACAGGGGATACAGGGGTAGCTAATGAAAAACTGTTTTTT. It specifies CATGDTGVANEKLFF.

The gene calls are TRBV19 and TRBJ1-1; a possible D gene is TRBD1 (6 bases). The CDR3 is 14 residues long. V shed 8 bases and J shed 4 bases, with 17 bases lying between them. Germline lookup yields CDR1 LNHDA and CDR2 SQIVND (reference sequence). The CDR3 reads CASSRGAEITEAFF. CDR3 nucleotides: TGTGCCAGTTCCAGGGGCGCAGAGATCACTGAAGCTTTCTTT.

J is TRBJ1-1 and V is TRBV28; TRBD1 is a possible D gene (5 bases). V dropped 5 bases and J dropped 6 bases, with 19 bases sitting between them. Germline V gene lookup returns CDR1 MDHEN and CDR2 SYDVKM. CDR3 length: 15 residues. In DNA form, the CDR3 reads TGTGCCAGCAGTCCGTTCATTTCAGGGAAGGCTGAAGCTTTCTTT. Translation: CASSPFISGKAEAFF.